This TCR beta chain was found in a study of CD8 T cells in ankylosing spondylitis. Study results and limitations: Clones linked with disease were CD8+ and fairly uncommon in the peripheral blood. Within ankylosing spondylitis blood, a TCR beta motif made up of several highly homologous variants appeared to be characteristic.

As the method for making TCR beta libraries, quantitative 5'-RACE with molecular barcodes was used. TCRdb itself ran the 5' RACE reads through MiXCR, one entry per CDR3 protein. Of fewer than 250,000 distinct CDR3 sequences listed, roughly 18% were seen once; the top ten hold approximately 40%. A word on this clonotype: Its antigen is not known.

Germline CDR1 is SGHAT and CDR2 is FQNNGV. The CDR3 sequence is 16 residues long. V gave up 5 bases and J gave up 8 bases, with 22 bases separating them. This clonotype originated in a male donor with ankylosing spondylitis. What was sequenced was blood, either unsorted or a sorted T cell fraction (not recorded which). The chain couples TRBV11-2 to TRBJ2-1; D possibly corresponds to TRBD1 (8 bases). As DNA, the CDR3 is TGTGCCAGCAGCATACCTACAGGGGGGGCTCGCGATGAGCAGTTCTTC. This translates into CASSIPTGGARDEQFF.